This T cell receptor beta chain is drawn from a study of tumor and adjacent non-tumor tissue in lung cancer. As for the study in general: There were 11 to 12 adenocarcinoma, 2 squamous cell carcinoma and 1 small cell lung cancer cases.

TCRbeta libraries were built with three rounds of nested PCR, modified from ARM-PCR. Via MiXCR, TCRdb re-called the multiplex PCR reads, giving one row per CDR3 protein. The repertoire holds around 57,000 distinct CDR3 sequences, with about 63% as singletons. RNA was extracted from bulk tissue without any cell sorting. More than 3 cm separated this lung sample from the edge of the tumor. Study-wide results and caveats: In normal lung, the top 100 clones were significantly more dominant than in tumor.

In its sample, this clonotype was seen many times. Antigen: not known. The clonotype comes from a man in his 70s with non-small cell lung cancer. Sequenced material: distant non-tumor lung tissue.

The CDR3, as DNA: TGTGCCAGCAGCCAAGATCGGGCAGTTCGCCCATTTCAGTACTTC. This gives the protein CASSQDRAVRPFQYF. The genes are TRBV4-2 and TRBJ2-4; D is uncertain. Trimming took off 0 bases at V and 11 bases at J, with 17 bases between the two ends. The CDR3 has 15 residues. Germline V gives CDR1 LGHNA, CDR2 YNFKEQ.